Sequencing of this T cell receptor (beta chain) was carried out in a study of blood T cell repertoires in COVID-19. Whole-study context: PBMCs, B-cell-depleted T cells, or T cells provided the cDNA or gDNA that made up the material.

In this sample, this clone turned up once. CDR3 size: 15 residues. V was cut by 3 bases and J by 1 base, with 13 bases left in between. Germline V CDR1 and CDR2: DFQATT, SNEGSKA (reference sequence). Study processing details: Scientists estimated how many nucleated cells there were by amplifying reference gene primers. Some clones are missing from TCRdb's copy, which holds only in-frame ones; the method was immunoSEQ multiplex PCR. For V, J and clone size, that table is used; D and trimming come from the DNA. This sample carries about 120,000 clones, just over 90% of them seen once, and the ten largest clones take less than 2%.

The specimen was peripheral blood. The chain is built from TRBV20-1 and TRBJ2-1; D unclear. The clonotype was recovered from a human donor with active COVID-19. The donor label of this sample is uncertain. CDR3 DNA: TGCAGTGCTAGTAGGCAGGCCCTTTCCTACAATGAGCAGTTCTTC. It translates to CSASRQALSYNEQFF.